The 28 T cell receptor beta chains below all came from one sample that was sequenced in a study of vaccination effects on CD4 cells after COVID-19. These receptors have no known antigen. Generated by immunoSEQ multiplex PCR, the TCRdb table keeps only in-frame clones and is missing some. The sample includes about 27,000 clones, under 75% of them seen just once. The ViraFEST assay expanded antigen-specific CD4+ T cells with viral peptide pools before sequencing. Once cultured for approximately eleven days, the cells underwent separation to obtain CD4+ T cells. All vaccine recipients tested negative for nucleocapsid antibodies and had never contracted SARS-CoV-2 infection. The specimen was CD4+ T cells from PBMCs cultured with SARS-CoV-2 spike peptides, collected before COVID-19 vaccination. The origin of the receptors is a human donor who received a COVID-19 vaccine.

The chain joins TRBV3-1 (or the pseudogene TRBV3-2) to TRBJ1-1; D gene uncertain. The CDR3 is 13 residues long. Germline CDR1 is LGHDT and CDR2 is YNNKEL (reference sequence). The V and J ends lost 2 bases and 5 bases respectively, with 9 bases between them. The chain's CDR3 is CASSQNRGTEAFF. The CDR3 DNA reads as TGTGCCAGCAGCCAAAATCGGGGAACTGAAGCTTTCTTT.

This clone was seen only once. The genes are TRBV6-1 and TRBJ1-2; D is uncertain. The V gene lost 0 bases and the J gene lost 4 bases, with 9 bases spanning the gap. The CDR3 spans 14 residues. Germline V gene lookup returns CDR1 MNHNS and CDR2 SASEGT. The CDR3 coding sequence is TGTGCCAGCAGTGAAGCAGGGTTCGGCTATGGCTACACCTTC. Translation: CASSEAGFGYGYTF.

The chain has TRBV5-1 and TRBJ2-3; TRBD2 agrees at 8 bases. V gave up 1 base and J gave up 4 bases; unmatched junction bases: 8. CDR1 is SGHRS and CDR2 is YFSETQ in the germline V gene. The CDR3 spans 16 residues. Here the CDR3 DNA reads TGCGCCAGCAGCTTGCTGGCGGGGGGTGGGGCAGATACGCAGTATTTT. Encoded protein: CASSLLAGGGADTQYF.

This rearrangement joins TRBV10-2 to TRBJ2-5, with D possibly TRBD1 on 6 matching bases. Looked up from germline, CDR1 is WSHSY and CDR2 is SAAADI. The CDR3 totals 15 residues. V was shortened by 4 bases and J by 5 bases, with 17 bases between the two germline ends. The chain's CDR3 is CASSGGRGRGETQYF. DNA of the CDR3: TGCGCCAGCAGTGGGGGCAGGGGACGAGGTGAGACCCAGTACTTC.

The chain couples TRBV5-1 to TRBJ2-3; D is undetermined. Trimming stripped 3 bases from V and 0 bases from J, with 5 bases between. The germline V gene has CDR1 SGHRS and CDR2 YFSETQ. The CDR3 extends over 13 amino acids. The CDR3 sequence: CASSSSSTDTQYF. In DNA form, the CDR3 reads TGCGCCAGCAGCTCGTCTAGCACAGATACGCAGTATTTT.

The chain joins TRBV2 to TRBJ2-3; D is tentatively TRBD1 or TRBD2 (7 bases each). V dropped 7 bases and J dropped 8 bases, with 19 bases sitting between them. The CDR3 is 14 residues long. Germline V CDR1 and CDR2: SNHLY, FYNNEI. The CDR3 DNA follows: TGTGCCAGCAAGGCAGGGGGAGGGGTTGGTACGCAGTATTTT. Amino acids: CASKAGGGVGTQYF.

The J gene is TRBJ2-3, the V gene TRBV18; 11 bases line up with TRBD2. Germline values: CDR1 KGHSH, CDR2 LQKENI. CDR3 length: 16 amino acids. Germline trimming cut 4 bases from V and 2 bases from J; bases unmatched to any gene: 5. In DNA, the CDR3 is TGTGCCAGCTCACGCCTTAGCGGGGGGGCCACAGATACGCAGTATTTT. Translating it yields CASSRLSGGATDTQYF.

This clone was counted between two and nine times. The genes are TRBV5-1 and TRBJ1-1, with 8 bases matching TRBD1. V trimming: 5 bases; J trimming: 0 bases; junction bases outside the gene matches: 12. Germline-derived CDR1 and CDR2 are SGHRS and YFSETQ. This CDR3 comprises 17 residues. DNA of the CDR3: TGCGCCAGCAGACTACAGGGGGGGGGCCTCATGAACACTGAAGCTTTCTTT. As protein: CASRLQGGGLMNTEAFF.

Here the CDR3 DNA reads TGTGCCAGCAGCTTGGCTCACAATGAGCAGTTCTTC. It codes for CASSLAHNEQFF. V is TRBV5-4 and J is TRBJ2-1; no clear D. V shed 0 bases and J shed 5 bases, with 3 bases lying between them. This CDR3 comprises 12 residues. CDR1 SGHNT and CDR2 YYREEE come from the germline V gene (reference sequence).

V usage is TRBV10-2 and J usage is TRBJ2-5, with 16 bases lining up with TRBD2. This CDR3 region has 17 residues. V trimming: 5 bases; J trimming: 4 bases; junction bases outside the gene matches: 7. CDR1 WSHSY and CDR2 SAAADI come from the germline V gene. DNA of the CDR3: TGCGCCAGCAGTCGGGGACTAGCGGGGGGGAAGAGAGAGACCCAGTACTTC. Protein sequence: CASSRGLAGGKRETQYF.

This clone has a single count. J is TRBJ1-2 and V is TRBV7-2; 7 bases are a match to TRBD1. The CDR3 covers 19 residues. The V gene's germline CDR1 is SGHTA and CDR2 FQGNSA. After removal of 5 bases from V and 7 bases from J, the junction contained 25 bases not matched to a gene. The CDR3 nucleotides are TGTGCCAGCAGCCCAAAGGGGAGACAGGGATTGAGGTCGGACGGTGGCTACACCTTC. This sequence encodes CASSPKGRQGLRSDGGYTF.

The chain is built from TRBV11-2 and TRBJ2-2; D may match TRBD1 or TRBD2 (6 bases each). The length of the CDR3 is 16 residues. V dropped 1 base and J dropped 1 base, with 10 bases sitting between them. CDR1 and CDR2 (germline): SGHAT, FQNNGV. In DNA, the CDR3 is TGTGCCAGCAGCTTAGTAGGGGGACTGAACACCGGGGAGCTGTTTTTT. Protein: CASSLVGGLNTGELFF. Together with reference TRBV11-2 and TRBJ2-2, the CDR3 gives the full variable domain: EAGVAQSPRYKIIEKRQSVAFWCNPISGHATLYWYQQILGQGPKLLIQFQNNGVVDDSQLPKDRFSAERLKGVDSTLKIQPAKLEDSAVYLCASSLVGGLNTGELFFGEGSRLTVL.

CDR3 DNA sequence: TGCGCCAGCAGCTCACCGGACTCCACAGATACGCAGTATTTT. Amino acid sequence: CASSSPDSTDTQYF. The rearrangement uses TRBV5-1 and TRBJ2-3, with D maybe TRBD2 (5 bases). The CDR3 consists of 14 residues. Trimming left V 3 bases short and J 2 bases short, with 10 bases between. From germline, CDR1 is SGHRS and CDR2 YFSETQ.

There are a few counts of this clone. This rearrangement joins TRBV24-1 to TRBJ2-7; D could derive from TRBD1 or TRBD2 (5 bases each). V was shortened by 6 bases and J by 0 bases, with 14 bases between the two germline ends. CDR3 length equals 15 residues. CDR1 is KGHDR and CDR2 is SFDVKD in the germline V gene. This CDR3 is CATSRGGESSYEQYF. In DNA, the CDR3 is TGTGCCACCAGTCGGGGCGGCGAGAGCTCCTACGAGCAGTACTTC.

The chain has TRBV10-3 and TRBJ2-5; the D is unclear. V was cut by 6 bases and J by 1 base, with 9 bases left in between. The CDR3 is made up of 13 amino acids. Germline CDR1 is ENHRY and CDR2 is SYGVKD. For the CDR3, the DNA is TGTGCCATCAGGAAGGGTCCCCAAGAGACCCAGTACTTC. Amino acids: CAIRKGPQETQYF.

This clone came up once. The rearrangement uses TRBV11-2 and TRBJ2-3; a weak D match, TRBD2 (6 bases). CDR3 length: 17 amino acids. CDR1 is SGHAT, CDR2 FQNNGV, per germline. The V and J ends lost 1 base and 2 bases respectively, with 16 bases between them. CDR3 protein: CASSLVGAGSLTDTQYF. The DNA for the CDR3 is TGTGCCAGCAGCTTAGTCGGGGCGGGATCGCTCACAGATACGCAGTATTTT. Filled out from reference TRBV11-2 and TRBJ2-3, the complete variable domain reads EAGVAQSPRYKIIEKRQSVAFWCNPISGHATLYWYQQILGQGPKLLIQFQNNGVVDDSQLPKDRFSAERLKGVDSTLKIQPAKLEDSAVYLCASSLVGAGSLTDTQYFGPGTRLTVL.

Note on this clone: Mismatch with germline at one junction end may stem from a read error. This rearrangement joins TRBV5-1 to TRBJ1-3, with D unresolved. The CDR3 sequence is 13 residues long. Germline values: CDR1 SGHRS, CDR2 YFSETQ. The CDR3 sequence: CASSLEEGSTIYF. As DNA, the CDR3 is TGCGCCAGCAGCTTGGAGGAGGGAAGCACCATATATTTT.

The chain uses TRBV5-1 and TRBJ2-4, with a weak D call TRBD2 (5 bases). Per the germline V gene, CDR1 is SGHRS and CDR2 is YFSETQ. The CDR3 has 14 amino acids. The V end was cut by 4 bases, the J end by 0 bases, with 8 bases between. This CDR3 is CASSSGGAKNIQYF. In nucleotides, the CDR3 is TGCGCCAGCAGCAGCGGTGGAGCCAAAAACATTCAGTACTTC.

The chain has TRBV15 and TRBJ1-4, with 7 bases fitting TRBD1. This CDR3 spans 13 amino acids. Trimming removed 2 bases from V and 11 bases from J; junction bases left unmatched: 5. From germline, CDR1 is LNHNV and CDR2 YYDKDF (reference sequence). The CDR3 DNA follows: TGTGCCACCAGCAGACCCCAGGGGGATAAACTGTTTTTT. Protein product: CATSRPQGDKLFF. The full variable domain, in which reference TRBV15 and TRBJ1-4 provide the parts outside the CDR3, is DAMVIQNPRYQVTQFGKPVTLSCSQTLNHNVMYWYQQKSSQAPKLLFHYYDKDFNNEADTPDNFQSRRPNTSFCFLDIRSPGLGDTAMYLCATSRPQGDKLFFGSGTQLSVL.

The rearrangement uses TRBV6-5 and TRBJ1-2; 8 bases map to TRBD1. This CDR3 contains 14 residues. The ends lost 8 bases at V and 2 bases at J; junction bases unmatched: 7. Germline values: CDR1 MNHEY, CDR2 SVGAGI. The CDR3 loop reads CASRRGQGNYGYTF. CDR3 in DNA: TGTGCCAGCCGTCGCGGACAGGGAAACTATGGCTACACCTTC.

This clone was counted a few times. The CDR3 sequence: CASSEGTVLSPLHF. The CDR3, as DNA: TGTGCCAGCAGTGAAGGGACCGTACTTTCTCCCCTCCACTTT. This sequence joins TRBV2 and TRBJ1-6, with no clear D. This CDR3 spans 14 amino acids. V lost 1 base and J 13 bases, leaving 14 bases between the germline ends. Germline values: CDR1 SNHLY, CDR2 FYNNEI.

The chain employs TRBV14 and TRBJ2-2; maybe TRBD2 (6 bases). Germline values: CDR1 SGHDN, CDR2 FVKESK. V lost 1 base to trimming and J lost 5 bases, with 11 bases between them. This CDR3 has 15 residues. CDR3 in DNA: TGTGCCAGCAGCCAAGTTCCCGCGGGGACCGGGGAGCTGTTTTTT. This sequence encodes CASSQVPAGTGELFF.

This CDR3 is CASSSTKGTDTQYF. The CDR3 DNA is TGCGCCAGCAGCTCAACCAAAGGGACAGATACGCAGTATTTT. The V call is TRBV5-1, the J call TRBJ2-3; D ambiguous. CDR1 and CDR2 (germline): SGHRS, YFSETQ. CDR3 length: 14 residues. V was shortened by 3 bases and J by 3 bases, with 11 bases between the two germline ends.

The gene calls are TRBV7-9 and TRBJ2-1; D is uncertain. Germline CDR1 is SEHNR and CDR2 is FQNEAQ (reference sequence). The CDR3 length is 17 residues. V was clipped by 2 bases and J by 1 base, with 15 bases between them. The CDR3 DNA reads TGTGCCAGCAGCTTACTTATAGGTAGAAAATCCTACAATGAGCAGTTCTTC. Translation gives CASSLLIGRKSYNEQFF.

The CDR3 spells CASSVEEWLMLTF. For the CDR3, the DNA is TGTGCCAGCAGCGTAGAGGAGTGGTTGATGCTGACTTTC. The J gene is TRBJ2-6, the V gene TRBV9, with D unresolved. Germline CDR1 SGDLS, CDR2 YYNGEE. With 0 bases removed from V and 16 bases from J, the gap between germline ends came to 14 bases. The CDR3 runs 13 residues. Looking up the rest from reference TRBV9 and TRBJ2-6 gives the full variable domain: DSGVTQTPKHLITATGQRVTLRCSPRSGDLSVYWYQQSLDQGLQFLIQYYNGEERAKGNILERFSAQQFPDLHSELNLSSLELGDSALYFCASSVEEWLMLTFGAGSRLTVL.

V gene TRBV3-1 (or the pseudogene TRBV3-2) combines with J gene TRBJ1-2; maybe TRBD1 (5 bases). Germline-derived CDR1 and CDR2 are LGHDT and YNNKEL (reference sequence). The CDR3 consists of 16 residues. V was trimmed by 0 bases and J by 1 base, leaving 12 bases between them. In DNA form, the CDR3 reads TGTGCCAGCAGCCAAGACCGTCTGGGGGTTAACTATGGCTACACCTTC. This gives the protein CASSQDRLGVNYGYTF.

The chain uses TRBV19 and TRBJ1-1; D unclear. Germline values: CDR1 LNHDA, CDR2 SQIVND (reference sequence). The V end lost 4 bases, the J end lost 4 bases, and 16 bases lay between the germline ends. The CDR3 spans 15 residues. DNA of the CDR3: TGTGCCAGTAGTACCGGGGAGGGAATGGGCACTGAAGCTTTCTTT. Translating it yields CASSTGEGMGTEAFF.

The chain employs TRBV7-2 and TRBJ1-5; possible D gene TRBD1, 5 bases. Trimming took 4 bases from V and 5 from J, leaving 12 bases between them. This CDR3 is built from 14 residues. In germline, CDR1 is SGHTA, CDR2 FQGNSA. The CDR3 is CASSSPGGDQPQHF. The CDR3 region has the DNA TGTGCCAGCAGCTCCCCTGGGGGAGATCAGCCCCAGCATTTT. The full variable domain, in which reference TRBV7-2 and TRBJ1-5 provide the parts outside the CDR3, is GAGVSQSPSNKVTEKGKDVELRCDPISGHTALYWYRQSLGQGLEFLIYFQGNSAPDKSGLPSDRFSAERTGGSVSTLTIQRTQQEDSAVYLCASSSPGGDQPQHFGDGTRLSIL.